Following are 31 T cell receptor beta chains from one sample sequenced in a study of T-cell reconstitution after alpha-beta-depleted transplantation in children. Researchers prepared the TCRbeta library using unique molecular identifiers, the study reports. TCRdb analysed the PCR reads with MiXCR anew, one entry per CDR3 protein. The table records 300,000 to 400,000 distinct CDR3 sequences, around 25% of them present only once. The sample in question was PBMCs, mostly from graft donor cells, obtained 180 days after TCRalphabeta/CD19-depleted stem cell transplant. The source of these receptors is a male patient younger than 18 who had a stem cell transplant for acute lymphoblastic leukemia, so the T cells may come from the graft donor.

This clonotype was observed at least ten times. This chain connects TRBV7-8 to TRBJ1-5; the match to TRBD1 covers 10 bases. Trimming cost V 2 bases and J 4 bases; bases outside gene matches: 5. The CDR3 sequence is 16 residues long. From germline, CDR1 is SGHVS and CDR2 FQNEAQ. Written as DNA, the CDR3 is TGTGCCAGCAGCTTAATTTGGGGACAGGGGAATCAGCCCCAGCATTTT. It specifies CASSLIWGQGNQPQHF. The variable domain in full, with the rest retrieved from reference TRBV7-8 and TRBJ1-5, is GAGVSQSPRYKVAKRGQDVALRCDPISGHVSLFWYQQALGQGPEFLTYFQNEAQLDKSGLPSDRFFAERPEGSVSTLKIQRTQQEDSAVYLCASSLIWGQGNQPQHFGDGTRLSIL.

This clonotype was picked up a small number of times. This chain joins TRBV12-3 or TRBV12-4 and TRBJ1-6, with 10 positions matching TRBD1. Unmatched junction bases numbered 4, after V lost 6 bases and J lost 8 bases. This CDR3 region has 14 residues. This CDR3 is CASRPGTGDSPLHF. CDR3 DNA sequence: TGTGCCAGCAGACCCGGGACAGGGGATTCACCCCTCCACTTT.

The gene calls are TRBV18 and TRBJ1-2; TRBD1 aligns across 8 bases. CDR3 length: 14 amino acids. Per germline, CDR1 KGHSH and CDR2 LQKENI. The V and J ends lost 4 bases and 4 bases, in that order; junction bases with no gene match: 5. This CDR3 reads CASSQDRDIYGYTF. The CDR3 DNA reads as TGTGCCAGCTCACAGGACAGGGACATCTATGGCTACACCTTC.

The genes are TRBV5-1 and TRBJ2-7, with a possible D match to TRBD1 (6 bases). Trimming took 5 bases from V and 5 from J, leaving 20 bases between them. The CDR3 is 15 residues long. Germline CDR1 is SGHRS and CDR2 is YFSETQ. This CDR3 is CASRAFFRGQDEQYF. The CDR3 DNA sequence: TGCGCCAGCAGAGCTTTTTTCAGGGGTCAGGACGAGCAGTACTTC. Complete variable domain (other parts from reference TRBV5-1 and TRBJ2-7): KAGVTQTPRYLIKTRGQQVTLSCSPISGHRSVSWYQQTPGQGLQFLFEYFSETQRNKGNFPGRFSGRQFSNSRSEMNVSTLELGDSALYLCASRAFFRGQDEQYFGPGTRLTVT.

The chain recombines TRBV12-3 or TRBV12-4 with TRBJ2-1; the D gene could be TRBD1 or TRBD2 (5 bases each). This CDR3 region has 12 residues. CDR3 sequence: CASPGAFHEQFF. CDR3 nucleotides: TGTGCTTCCCCCGGGGCGTTTCATGAGCAGTTCTTC.

The chain couples TRBV4-1 to TRBJ2-5, with D maybe TRBD2 (7 bases). V was pared by 3 bases and J by 5 bases, with 13 bases between. CDR1 MGHRA and CDR2 YSYEKL come from the germline V gene. The CDR3 spans 14 residues. CDR3 sequence reads: CASSHLGGDETQYF. The CDR3 DNA is TGCGCCAGCAGCCACCTAGGGGGGGACGAGACCCAGTACTTC.

The rearrangement links TRBV4-2 to TRBJ2-7; 9 bases fit TRBD2. There are 14 residues in the CDR3. Trimming removed 4 bases from V and 7 bases from J; junction bases left unmatched: 8. CDR1 LGHNA and CDR2 YNFKEQ come from the germline V gene. CDR3: CASSPPGLAGEQYF. CDR3 bases: TGTGCCAGCAGCCCCCCGGGACTAGCCGGGGAGCAGTACTTC.

This clonotype was recorded at least ten times. The rearrangement uses TRBV12-3 or TRBV12-4 and TRBJ2-7; 9 nucleotides align to TRBD2. With 3 bases clipped from V and 6 bases from J, the junction kept 6 bases outside the gene matches. The CDR3 is 14 amino acids. The DNA of the CDR3 is TGTGCCAGCAGTTTTCGCGGGAGGGGCCCCGAGCAGTACTTC. This translates into CASSFRGRGPEQYF.

V gene TRBV6-4 combines with J gene TRBJ2-3; no clear D gene. Germline V gene data show CDR1 as MRHNA and CDR2 as SNTAGT. CDR3 length: 15 residues. V dropped 0 bases and J dropped 1 base, with 8 bases sitting between them. CDR3 loop: CASSDSVGGTDTQYF. In nucleotides, the CDR3 is TGTGCCAGCAGTGACTCTGTGGGTGGCACAGATACGCAGTATTTT.

V gene TRBV20-1 combines with J gene TRBJ2-7; the match to TRBD2 covers 8 bases. V shed 4 bases and J 2 bases; nucleotides not matched to a gene: 13. The CDR3 is 16 residues long. CDR1 is DFQATT, CDR2 SNEGSKA, per germline (reference sequence). The CDR3 loop is CSAKWFGRAGAYEQYF. In DNA, the CDR3 is TGCAGTGCTAAGTGGTTCGGGAGGGCCGGGGCCTACGAGCAGTACTTC.

This clonotype was observed a handful of times. This sequence joins TRBV11-2 and TRBJ1-1; perhaps TRBD1 as D (5 bases). Germline V gene lookup returns CDR1 SGHAT and CDR2 FQNNGV. The V gene lost 1 base and the J gene lost 6 bases, with 12 bases spanning the gap. This CDR3 comprises 14 residues. The CDR3 is CASSLVVEGSEAFF. The DNA for the CDR3 is TGTGCCAGCAGCTTAGTAGTCGAGGGGTCTGAAGCTTTCTTT.

This clonotype has only a few counts. J is TRBJ2-5 and V is TRBV28, with 7 bases that match TRBD1. V lost 7 bases, J lost 1 base, and 6 bases stayed unmatched. Germline V gene sequence: CDR1 MDHEN, CDR2 SYDVKM. The CDR3 consists of 14 residues. The chain's CDR3 is CASKDRTPQETQYF. For the CDR3, the DNA is TGTGCCAGCAAGGACAGGACCCCCCAAGAGACCCAGTACTTC.

This clonotype showed up just a few times. The genes are TRBV5-1 and TRBJ1-2; no definite D call. In germline, CDR1 is SGHRS, CDR2 YFSETQ. V was pared by 5 bases and J by 3 bases, with 11 bases between. The CDR3 runs 13 residues. CDR3 sequence: CASREYPYYGYTF. CDR3 nucleotide sequence: TGCGCCAGCAGGGAGTACCCTTACTATGGCTACACCTTC.

This clonotype was counted at least ten times. The chain has TRBV10-3 and TRBJ2-1, with unresolved D. The V gene lost 3 bases and the J gene lost 7 bases, with 4 bases spanning the gap. The CDR3 is 11 residues long. Looked up from germline, CDR1 is ENHRY and CDR2 is SYGVKD. The CDR3 loop reads CAISERNEQFF. The CDR3 coding sequence is TGTGCCATCAGTGAAAGGAATGAGCAGTTCTTC.

The V call is TRBV5-1, the J call TRBJ1-3; no firm D call. CDR1 SGHRS and CDR2 YFSETQ come from the germline V gene. Deletions cut 0 bases from V and 4 bases from J, with 8 bases between. The CDR3 length is 14 residues. In nucleotides, the CDR3 is TGCGCCAGCAGCTTGGAAGCAACGGGAAACACCATATATTTT. Its translation: CASSLEATGNTIYF.

The V and J genes are TRBV28 and TRBJ1-2, with unresolved D. V dropped 7 bases and J dropped 2 bases, with 14 bases sitting between them. The CDR3 totals 14 residues. Looked up from germline, CDR1 is MDHEN and CDR2 is SYDVKM. CDR3 loop: CASNIDTRNYGYTF. The DNA for the CDR3 is TGTGCCAGCAACATTGACACAAGAAACTATGGCTACACCTTC.

The table lists this clonotype with a few counts. V is TRBV27 and J is TRBJ2-3; D is possibly TRBD1 or TRBD2 (6 bases each). The CDR3 is 14 amino acids. CDR1 MNHEY and CDR2 SMNVEV come from the germline V gene (reference sequence). V lost 1 base, J lost 6 bases, and 11 bases lay in between. The CDR3 region has the DNA TGTGCCAGCAGTTTATACAGGGCGGGGGATACGCAGTATTTT. Amino acids: CASSLYRAGDTQYF.

This clonotype was counted between two and nine times. The chain is built from TRBV4-2 and TRBJ2-4; TRBD1 might be the D (5 bases). V was trimmed by 4 bases and J by 6 bases, leaving 13 bases between them. Looked up from germline, CDR1 is LGHNA and CDR2 is YNFKEQ. CDR3 length equals 14 residues. The CDR3 protein is CASSLTGLGNIQYF. CDR3 bases: TGTGCCAGCAGCCTTACAGGTTTAGGAAACATTCAGTACTTC.

The chain combines TRBV9 with TRBJ2-7, with 9 bases identical to TRBD2. V lost 5 bases, J lost 4 bases, and 4 bases stayed unmatched. The CDR3 has 13 amino acids. From germline, CDR1 is SGDLS and CDR2 YYNGEE. The CDR3 sequence is CASRIAGAYEQYF. The DNA for the CDR3 is TGTGCCAGCAGGATAGCGGGAGCGTACGAGCAGTACTTC.

The CDR3 protein is CASSLRPLGQGEYEQYF. The DNA for the CDR3 is TGTGCCAGCAGTTTACGGCCCCTGGGACAGGGGGAGTACGAGCAGTACTTC. The V gene is TRBV27, the J gene TRBJ2-7; 11 positions agree with TRBD1. J gave up 4 bases and V 2 bases, and 10 bases lay outside the gene matches. The CDR3 consists of 17 residues. Germline CDR1 and CDR2: MNHEY and SMNVEV (reference sequence).

CDR3 sequence: CASSGGLTARPYEQYF. The CDR3 DNA is TGTGCCAGCAGCGGAGGGTTGACGGCCCGTCCCTACGAGCAGTACTTC. The rearrangement uses TRBV7-8 and TRBJ2-7; possibly TRBD2 for D (6 bases). V gave up 5 bases and J gave up 2 bases, with 19 bases separating them. CDR1 is SGHVS, CDR2 FQNEAQ, per germline. This CDR3 has 16 amino acids.

The V call is TRBV5-5, the J call TRBJ2-5; 10 bases are shared with TRBD1. The CDR3 loop spans 17 amino acids. With V trimmed by 2 bases and J by 0 bases, 7 bases remained unmatched. Looked up from germline, CDR1 is SGHKS and CDR2 is YYEKEE (reference sequence). The CDR3 bases are TGTGCCAGCAGCTTTCCCTGGGACAGGGGTGACCAAGAGACCCAGTACTTC. This gives the protein CASSFPWDRGDQETQYF.

This clonotype came up many times. The chain couples TRBV10-3 to TRBJ2-7, with TRBD1 as a possible D gene (5 bases). Looked up from germline, CDR1 is ENHRY and CDR2 is SYGVKD. With 0 bases removed from V and 7 bases from J, the gap between germline ends came to 22 bases. CDR3 length equals 17 residues. CDR3 coding DNA: TGTGCCATCAGTGAGTCTCCCCCGGTGAGCAGGGTAGGAGAGCAGTACTTC. Its translation is CAISESPPVSRVGEQYF.

This chain joins TRBV7-6 and TRBJ1-1; 8 bases map to TRBD1. V was pared by 1 base and J by 5 bases, with 12 bases of the junction left unmatched. CDR3 length: 17 amino acids. CDR1 SGHVS and CDR2 FNYEAQ come from the germline V gene. CDR3 coding DNA: TGTGCCAGCAGCTTAGGGCGACAGGGGACAGGATTGACTGAAGCTTTCTTT. Translation: CASSLGRQGTGLTEAFF.

The chain has TRBV6-1 and TRBJ2-5; D is perhaps TRBD1 (6 bases). Trimming removed 6 bases from V and 2 bases from J, with 13 bases in between. The CDR3 extends over 14 amino acids. From germline, CDR1 is MNHNS and CDR2 SASEGT. CDR3 DNA sequence: TGTGCCAGCAGAAAACAGGGTTGGCAAGAGACCCAGTACTTC. Translating it yields CASRKQGWQETQYF.

The chain has TRBV12-3 or TRBV12-4 and TRBJ2-1; D may be TRBD1 (5 bases). The CDR3 length is 14 residues. Trimming shortened V by 2 bases and J by 6 bases, and 11 bases separated the two germline ends. DNA of the CDR3: TGTGCCAGCAGTTTATACAGGCCCCTCAATGAGCAGTTCTTC. It specifies CASSLYRPLNEQFF.

This clonotype appeared a few times. V usage is TRBV12-3 or TRBV12-4 and J usage is TRBJ1-5, with a weak D call TRBD1 (6 bases). V was clipped by 6 bases and J by 1 base, with 16 bases between them. The CDR3 contains 16 residues. The CDR3 sequence: CASSPLQGISNQPQHF. The CDR3 DNA is TGTGCCAGCAGCCCCTTACAGGGAATCAGCAATCAGCCCCAGCATTTT.

The rearrangement joins TRBV5-1 to TRBJ1-1; TRBD1 aligns across 9 bases. The CDR3 is 14 residues long. Germline V gene lookup returns CDR1 SGHRS and CDR2 YFSETQ. V lost 4 bases, J lost 6 bases, and 7 bases stayed unmatched. For the CDR3, the DNA is TGCGCCAGCAGCCTAACAGGGGGCTGGGCTGAAGCTTTCTTT. This gives the protein CASSLTGGWAEAFF.

The chain joins TRBV20-1 to TRBJ2-3; the match to TRBD2 covers 7 bases. The CDR3 consists of 17 residues. Trimming cost V 1 base and J 0 bases; bases outside gene matches: 10. The V gene's germline CDR1 is DFQATT and CDR2 SNEGSKA (reference sequence). The CDR3 DNA sequence: TGCAGTGCTAGAGCCCTAACTAGCGTAACTAGCACAGATACGCAGTATTTT. It encodes CSARALTSVTSTDTQYF.

This clonotype has just a few counts. This chain uses TRBV5-1 with TRBJ2-2; TRBD2 aligns across 10 bases. The trim removed 1 base at V and 1 base at J, leaving 1 base unmatched. This CDR3 contains 16 residues. From germline, CDR1 is SGHRS and CDR2 YFSETQ. The CDR3 sequence: CASSLLAGVNTGELFF. DNA for the CDR3: TGCGCCAGCAGCTTGCTAGCGGGGGTGAACACCGGGGAGCTGTTTTTT.

The table lists this clonotype with a few counts. The V and J genes are TRBV5-1 and TRBJ1-1, with D possibly TRBD1 on 6 matching bases. Trimming cost V 2 bases and J 3 bases, with 14 bases left between them. Germline loops: CDR1 SGHRS, CDR2 YFSETQ. The CDR3 runs 15 residues. The CDR3 bases are TGCGCCAGCAGCTTTTTGGGGGCGCGGGACACTGAAGCTTTCTTT. Protein: CASSFLGARDTEAFF.